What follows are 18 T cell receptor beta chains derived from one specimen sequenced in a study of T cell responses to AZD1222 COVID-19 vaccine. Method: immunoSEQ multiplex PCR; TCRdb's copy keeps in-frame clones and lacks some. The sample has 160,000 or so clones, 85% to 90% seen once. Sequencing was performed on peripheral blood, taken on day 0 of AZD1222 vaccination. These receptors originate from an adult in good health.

The CDR3 protein is CASSSINYEQYF. The CDR3 nucleotides are TGTGCCAGCAGCTCCATCAACTACGAGCAGTACTTC. The rearrangement links TRBV5-4 to TRBJ2-7; D is uncertain. Trimming left V 3 bases short and J 3 bases short, with 7 bases between. The CDR3 length is 12 residues. Germline V gene data show CDR1 as SGHNT and CDR2 as YYREEE (reference sequence).

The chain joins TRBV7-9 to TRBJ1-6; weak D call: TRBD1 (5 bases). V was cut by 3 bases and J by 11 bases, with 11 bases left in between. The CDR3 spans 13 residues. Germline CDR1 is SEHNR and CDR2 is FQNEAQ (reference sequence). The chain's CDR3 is CASSFGGGAPLHF. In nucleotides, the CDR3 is TGTGCCAGCAGCTTTGGTGGAGGGGCACCCCTCCACTTT. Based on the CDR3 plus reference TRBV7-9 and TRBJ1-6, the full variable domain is DTGVSQNPRHKITKRGQNVTFRCDPISEHNRLYWYRQTLGQGPEFLTYFQNEAQLEKSRLLSDRFSAERPKGSFSTLEIQRTEQGDSAMYLCASSFGGGAPLHFGNGTRLTVT.

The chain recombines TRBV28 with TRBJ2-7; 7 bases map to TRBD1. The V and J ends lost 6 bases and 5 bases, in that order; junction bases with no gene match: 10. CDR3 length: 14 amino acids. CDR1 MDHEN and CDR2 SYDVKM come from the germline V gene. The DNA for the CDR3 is TGTGCCAGCAGCCTGACAGGGAAACTTAACGAGCAGTACTTC. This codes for CASSLTGKLNEQYF.

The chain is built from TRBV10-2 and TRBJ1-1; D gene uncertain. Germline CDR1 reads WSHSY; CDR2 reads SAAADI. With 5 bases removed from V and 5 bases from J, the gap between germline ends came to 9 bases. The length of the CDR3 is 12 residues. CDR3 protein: CASSPGGTEAFF. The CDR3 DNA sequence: TGCGCCAGCAGTCCTGGTGGGACTGAAGCTTTCTTT.

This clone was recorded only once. The CDR3 spells CSASGQDEFNSPLHF. The CDR3 coding sequence is TGCAGTGCTAGTGGCCAGGATGAATTTAATTCACCCCTCCACTTT. This chain links TRBV20-1 with TRBJ1-6; D unclear. Trimming cost V 3 bases and J 6 bases, with 15 bases left between them. This CDR3 region has 15 residues. CDR1 and CDR2 from the germline V gene are DFQATT and SNEGSKA (reference sequence).

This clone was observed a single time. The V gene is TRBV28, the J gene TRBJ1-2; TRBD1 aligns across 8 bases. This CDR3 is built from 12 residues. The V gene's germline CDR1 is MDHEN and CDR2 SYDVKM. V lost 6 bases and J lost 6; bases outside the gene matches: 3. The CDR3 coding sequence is TGTGCCAGCAGAACAGGGGGTAATGGCTACACCTTC. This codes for CASRTGGNGYTF.

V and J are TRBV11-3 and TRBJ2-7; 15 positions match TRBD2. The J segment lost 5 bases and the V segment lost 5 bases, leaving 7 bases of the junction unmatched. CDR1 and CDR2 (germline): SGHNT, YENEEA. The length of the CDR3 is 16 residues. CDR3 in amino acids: CASSAGLAGGGNEQYF. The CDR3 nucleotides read TGTGCCAGCAGCGCGGGACTAGCGGGAGGCGGGAACGAGCAGTACTTC.

CDR3 residues: CASSAQGNSNQPQHF. DNA for the CDR3: TGTGCCAGTAGTGCACAGGGGAATAGCAATCAGCCCCAGCATTTT. The V gene is TRBV19, the J gene TRBJ1-5, with 7 positions matching TRBD1. The CDR3 is made up of 15 amino acids. V shed 5 bases, J shed 0 bases, and the junction held 4 bases outside the gene matches. Per the germline V gene, CDR1 is LNHDA and CDR2 is SQIVND (reference sequence).

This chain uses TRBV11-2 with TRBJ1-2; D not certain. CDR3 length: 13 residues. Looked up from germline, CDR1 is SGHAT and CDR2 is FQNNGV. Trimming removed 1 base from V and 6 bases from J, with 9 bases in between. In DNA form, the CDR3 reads TGTGCCAGCAGCTTAGGACAACTCAATGGCTACACCTTC. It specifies CASSLGQLNGYTF.

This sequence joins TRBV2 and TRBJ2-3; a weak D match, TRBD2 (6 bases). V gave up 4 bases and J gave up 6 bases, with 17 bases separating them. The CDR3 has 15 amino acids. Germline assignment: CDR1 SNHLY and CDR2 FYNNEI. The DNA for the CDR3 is TGTGCCAGCAGTGTGGGCGGGGCTAAGGTGGATACGCAGTATTTT. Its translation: CASSVGGAKVDTQYF.

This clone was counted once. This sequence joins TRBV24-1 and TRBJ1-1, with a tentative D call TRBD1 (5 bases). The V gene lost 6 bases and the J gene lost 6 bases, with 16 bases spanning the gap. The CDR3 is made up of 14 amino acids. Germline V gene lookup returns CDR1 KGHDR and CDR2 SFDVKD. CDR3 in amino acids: CATSLGHPRAEAFF. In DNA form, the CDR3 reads TGTGCCACCAGTCTCGGACACCCTAGGGCTGAAGCTTTCTTT.

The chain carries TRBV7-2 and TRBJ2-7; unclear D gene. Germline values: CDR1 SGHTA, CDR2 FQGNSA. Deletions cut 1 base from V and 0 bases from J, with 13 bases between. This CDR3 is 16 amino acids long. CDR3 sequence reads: CASSLGADVSSYEQYF. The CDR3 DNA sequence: TGTGCCAGCAGCTTAGGAGCTGACGTAAGCTCCTACGAGCAGTACTTC. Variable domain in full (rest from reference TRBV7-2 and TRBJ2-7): GAGVSQSPSNKVTEKGKDVELRCDPISGHTALYWYRQSLGQGLEFLIYFQGNSAPDKSGLPSDRFSAERTGGSVSTLTIQRTQQEDSAVYLCASSLGADVSSYEQYFGPGTRLTVT.

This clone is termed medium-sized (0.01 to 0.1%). The CDR3 loop reads CATSPNGGHRSNQPQHF. In nucleotides, the CDR3 is TGTGCCACCAGCCCCAATGGGGGGCATCGAAGCAATCAGCCCCAGCATTTT. The V call is TRBV15, the J call TRBJ1-5, with a weak D call TRBD1 (6 bases). Germline loops: CDR1 LNHNV, CDR2 YYDKDF (reference sequence). The V gene lost 5 bases and the J gene lost 1 base, with 18 bases spanning the gap. The CDR3 totals 17 residues.

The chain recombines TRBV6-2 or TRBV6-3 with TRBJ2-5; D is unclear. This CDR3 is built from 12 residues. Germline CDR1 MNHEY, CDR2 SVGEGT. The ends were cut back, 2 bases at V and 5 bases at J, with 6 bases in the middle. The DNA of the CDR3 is TGTGCCAGCAGTTACGTCGCGGAGACCCAGTACTTC. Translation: CASSYVAETQYF.

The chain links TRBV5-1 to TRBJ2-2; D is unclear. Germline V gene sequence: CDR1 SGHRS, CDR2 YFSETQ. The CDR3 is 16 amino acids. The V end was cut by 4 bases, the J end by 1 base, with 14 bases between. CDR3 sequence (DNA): TGCGCCAGCAGCCGAGGTGGGGTCGGGAACACCGGGGAGCTGTTTTTT. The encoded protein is CASSRGGVGNTGELFF. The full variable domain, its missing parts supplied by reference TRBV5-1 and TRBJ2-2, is KAGVTQTPRYLIKTRGQQVTLSCSPISGHRSVSWYQQTPGQGLQFLFEYFSETQRNKGNFPGRFSGRQFSNSRSEMNVSTLELGDSALYLCASSRGGVGNTGELFFGEGSRLTVL.

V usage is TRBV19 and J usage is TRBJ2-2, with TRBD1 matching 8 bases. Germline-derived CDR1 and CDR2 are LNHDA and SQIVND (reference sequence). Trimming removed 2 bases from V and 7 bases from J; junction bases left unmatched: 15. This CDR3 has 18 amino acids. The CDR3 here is CASSISLLGQGLGGELFF. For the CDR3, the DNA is TGTGCCAGTAGTATAAGCCTCCTTGGACAGGGACTTGGCGGGGAGCTGTTTTTT. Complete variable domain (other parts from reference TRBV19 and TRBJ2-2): DGGITQSPKYLFRKEGQNVTLSCEQNLNHDAMYWYRQDPGQGLRLIYYSQIVNDFQKGDIAEGYSVSREKKESFPLTVTSAQKNPTAFYLCASSISLLGQGLGGELFFGEGSRLTVL.

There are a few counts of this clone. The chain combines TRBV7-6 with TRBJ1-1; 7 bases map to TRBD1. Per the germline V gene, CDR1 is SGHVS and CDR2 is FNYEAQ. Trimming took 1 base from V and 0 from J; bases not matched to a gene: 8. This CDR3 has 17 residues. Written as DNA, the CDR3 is TGTGCCAGCAGCTTAGGTGCAGGGGGAAGCATGAACACTGAAGCTTTCTTT. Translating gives CASSLGAGGSMNTEAFF.

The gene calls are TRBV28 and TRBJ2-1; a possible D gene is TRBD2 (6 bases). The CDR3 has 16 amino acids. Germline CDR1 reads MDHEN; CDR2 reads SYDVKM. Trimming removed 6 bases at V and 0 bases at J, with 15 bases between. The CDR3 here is CASSQGGGSSYNEQFF. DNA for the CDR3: TGTGCCAGCAGCCAAGGTGGGGGGAGCTCCTACAATGAGCAGTTCTTC.